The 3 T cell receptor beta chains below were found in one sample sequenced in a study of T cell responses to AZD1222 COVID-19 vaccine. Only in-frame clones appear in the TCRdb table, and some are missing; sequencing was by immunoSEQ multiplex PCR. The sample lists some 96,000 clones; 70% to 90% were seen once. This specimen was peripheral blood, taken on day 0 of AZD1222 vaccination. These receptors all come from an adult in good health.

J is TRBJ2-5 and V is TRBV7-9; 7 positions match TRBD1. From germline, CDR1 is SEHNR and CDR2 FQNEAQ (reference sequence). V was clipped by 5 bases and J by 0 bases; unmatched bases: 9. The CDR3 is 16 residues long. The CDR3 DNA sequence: TGTGCCAGCAGCGCACGGACAGGAGATCACCAAGAGACCCAGTACTTC. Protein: CASSARTGDHQETQYF.

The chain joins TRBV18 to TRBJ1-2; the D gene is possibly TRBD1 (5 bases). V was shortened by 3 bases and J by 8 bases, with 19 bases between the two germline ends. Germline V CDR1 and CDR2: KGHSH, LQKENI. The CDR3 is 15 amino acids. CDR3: CASSPRQQTIEGYTF. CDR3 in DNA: TGTGCCAGCTCACCCAGACAGCAAACTATAGAGGGCTACACCTTC.

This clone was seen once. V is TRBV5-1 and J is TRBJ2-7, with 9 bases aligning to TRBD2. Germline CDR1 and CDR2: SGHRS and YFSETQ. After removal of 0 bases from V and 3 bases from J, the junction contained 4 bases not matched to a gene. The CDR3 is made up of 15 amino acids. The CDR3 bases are TGCGCCAGCAGCTTGGTAGCGGGAGACGTCTACGAGCAGTACTTC. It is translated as CASSLVAGDVYEQYF.